Sequencing of this T cell receptor beta chain was carried out in a study of blood T cells in healthy people across ages. A second PCR of 7 to 11 cycles used a sample-barcoded 5' primer and a J-beta primer mix. TCRdb re-called the 5' RACE reads through MiXCR, storing one row per CDR3 protein. This table has about 620,000 distinct CDR3 sequences, 20% to 25% appearing once. Germline lookup yields CDR1 MDHEN and CDR2 SYDVKM. This CDR3 is built from 12 residues. V gave up 5 bases and J gave up 0 bases, with 3 bases separating them. At least ten counts were recorded for this clonotype. V and J are TRBV28 and TRBJ2-3; D call uncertain. Sequences were obtained from blood. This TCR was recovered from a man aged 65 to 79 in good health. CDR3 sequence (DNA): TGTGCCAGCAGTCGGAGCACAGATACGCAGTATTTT. It encodes CASSRSTDTQYF.